Below, 7 T cell receptor beta chains from the same sample are listed, as sequenced in a study of pediatric ulcerative colitis. The method was immunoSEQ multiplex PCR; TCRdb's version includes in-frame clones alone and lacks a portion of them. The sample has 30,000 to 40,000 clones; roughly 77% are singletons. Rectal tissue came from one to two pinch biopsies taken at colonoscopy. Sequencing was performed on gut tissue. The source of these receptors is a boy aged 5-17 years with mild ulcerative colitis.

The rearrangement joins TRBV11-2 to TRBJ2-1; D not resolved. V gave up 6 bases and J gave up 7 bases, with 16 bases separating them. Germline CDR1 is SGHAT and CDR2 is FQNNGV. The CDR3 extends over 14 amino acids. The CDR3 is CASRLGSGWNEQFF. In nucleotides, the CDR3 is TGTGCCAGCAGATTGGGATCTGGGTGGAATGAGCAGTTCTTC.

This clone appeared a few times. The chain is built from TRBV5-4 and TRBJ1-1; TRBD1 might be the D (6 bases). Per germline, CDR1 SGHNT and CDR2 YYREEE (reference sequence). The CDR3 covers 12 residues. Deletions cut 7 bases from V and 4 bases from J, with 11 bases between. DNA for the CDR3: TGTGCCAGCGGACAGTCGAGCACTGAAGCTTTCTTT. It translates to CASGQSSTEAFF.

The chain uses TRBV29-1 and TRBJ2-5; a possible D gene is TRBD1 (6 bases). The CDR3 spans 15 residues. Germline CDR1 and CDR2: SQVTM and ANQGSEA. V gave up 1 base and J gave up 4 bases, with 16 bases separating them. CDR3 region: CSVEGSQGRTETQYF. CDR3 DNA sequence: TGCAGCGTTGAAGGGTCCCAGGGGCGGACAGAGACCCAGTACTTC.

The CDR3 nucleotides read TGCGCCAGCAGCGACACCGGGACAGCCACCTACGAGCAGTACTTC. This codes for CASSDTGTATYEQYF. The genes are TRBV5-1 and TRBJ2-7; 7 nucleotides match TRBD1. Trimming at V came to 4 bases and at J to 2 bases, leaving 9 bases not matched to a gene. The length of the CDR3 is 15 residues. Germline CDR1 and CDR2: SGHRS and YFSETQ.

This chain uses TRBV19 with TRBJ1-2, with 8 bases identical to TRBD1. The CDR3 runs to 12 residues. Germline V CDR1 and CDR2: LNHDA, SQIVND (reference sequence). V lost 10 bases and J lost 5; bases outside the gene matches: 6. The CDR3 DNA sequence: TGTGCCACCAGAGGACAGGGTTATGGCTACACCTTC. It specifies CATRGQGYGYTF. The full variable domain, completed using reference TRBV19 and TRBJ1-2, is DGGITQSPKYLFRKEGQNVTLSCEQNLNHDAMYWYRQDPGQGLRLIYYSQIVNDFQKGDIAEGYSVSREKKESFPLTVTSAQKNPTAFYLCATRGQGYGYTFGSGTRLTVV.

The chain employs TRBV6-1 and TRBJ2-5, with TRBD1 matching over 7 bases. Losses at the gene ends were 2 bases for V and 5 bases for J; bases not matched to a gene: 11. The germline CDR1 and CDR2 sequences are MNHNS and SASEGT. CDR3 size: 16 residues. The CDR3, as DNA: TGTGCCAGCAGTGAAAGAGGAGGAACAGGGGAGGAGACCCAGTACTTC. Amino acid sequence: CASSERGGTGEETQYF.

The rearrangement uses TRBV13 and TRBJ1-1; the match to TRBD1 covers 8 bases. The length of the CDR3 is 13 residues. The germline gives CDR1 PRHDT, CDR2 FYEKMQ (reference sequence). The J segment lost 6 bases and the V segment lost 4 bases, leaving 4 bases of the junction unmatched. This chain's CDR3 is CASSWGQVPEAFF. CDR3 DNA: TGTGCCAGCAGCTGGGGACAGGTACCTGAAGCTTTCTTT.